These 9 T cell receptor beta chains were all obtained from the same sample, sequenced in a study of T cell repertoires in cytomegalovirus infection. MiXCR was run by TCRdb on the reads, yielding one entry per CDR3 protein. Of some 450,000 distinct CDR3 sequences listed, approximately 33% are singletons. Sequences were obtained from PBMCs. These receptor sequences come from a human donor in good health (CMV status not recorded). Some clones in this sample may be carry-over from other donors' samples.

This clonotype has a handful of counts. V gene TRBV7-2 combines with J gene TRBJ1-5; TRBD1 matches at 7 bases. Germline values: CDR1 SGHTA, CDR2 FQGNSA. CDR3 length: 17 residues. Trimming took 5 bases from V and 3 from J; bases not matched to a gene: 13. The DNA for the CDR3 is TGTGCCAGCAGCCGATCTGGGACAGCGGGGATCAATCAGCCCCAGCATTTT. Residues: CASSRSGTAGINQPQHF.

This clonotype was detected ten times or more. The chain carries TRBV6-1 and TRBJ1-1; D not certain. This CDR3 has 13 residues. Germline lookup yields CDR1 MNHNS and CDR2 SASEGT. The V gene lost 6 bases and the J gene lost 1 base, with 9 bases spanning the gap. The CDR3 spells CASRSYANTEAFF. The DNA for the CDR3 is TGTGCCAGCAGATCATACGCGAACACTGAAGCTTTCTTT.

The V and J genes are TRBV20-1 and TRBJ1-2; D is undetermined. This CDR3 comprises 12 residues. CDR1 is DFQATT, CDR2 SNEGSKA, per germline (reference sequence). Trimming pared 7 bases from V and 2 bases from J, leaving 11 bases between. CDR3 protein: CSGTPVNYGYTF. The CDR3 region has the DNA TGCAGTGGCACGCCCGTAAACTATGGCTACACCTTC.

The V and J genes are TRBV14 and TRBJ2-5; D gene ambiguous. Per the germline V gene, CDR1 is SGHDN and CDR2 is FVKESK. V was trimmed by 0 bases and J by 2 bases, leaving 7 bases between them. This CDR3 has 14 residues. CDR3 DNA sequence: TGTGCCAGCAGCCAAGAAGCGCTACAAGAGACCCAGTACTTC. Translation: CASSQEALQETQYF.

This clonotype turned up a few times. The V call is TRBV4-1, the J call TRBJ1-1, with 10 bases that match TRBD1. CDR1 is MGHRA, CDR2 YSYEKL, per germline. The CDR3 totals 15 residues. The V and J ends lost 6 bases and 5 bases, in that order; junction bases with no gene match: 9. CDR3 in DNA: TGCGCCAGCAGACCGCTAGGACAGGGGGATACTGAAGCTTTCTTT. As protein: CASRPLGQGDTEAFF.

This clonotype was detected a few times. The chain is built from TRBV6-1 and TRBJ2-3; D possibly corresponds to TRBD1 (5 bases). Germline CDR1 is MNHNS and CDR2 is SASEGT. The CDR3 sequence is 15 residues long. Trimming took 10 bases from V and 4 from J, leaving 21 bases between them. The CDR3 DNA sequence: TGTGCCACTGGGGCTAGTGGGGTAGGCTCAGATACGCAGTATTTT. Its translation is CATGASGVGSDTQYF.

The chain links TRBV7-8 to TRBJ2-7; D uncertain. The CDR3 totals 14 residues. The V gene's germline CDR1 is SGHVS and CDR2 FQNEAQ. V gave up 0 bases and J gave up 2 bases, with 8 bases separating them. The CDR3 is CASSLAAVTYEQYF. The CDR3 DNA follows: TGTGCCAGCAGCTTAGCCGCGGTGACCTACGAGCAGTACTTC.

This sequence joins TRBV6-1 and TRBJ1-5; D might be TRBD1 (6 bases). This CDR3 has 13 residues. Germline CDR1 reads MNHNS; CDR2 reads SASEGT. Trimming took off 6 bases at V and 1 base at J, with 7 bases between the two ends. CDR3 amino acids: CASSGQSNQPQHF. The DNA of the CDR3 is TGTGCCAGCAGCGGACAGAGCAATCAGCCCCAGCATTTT.

This clonotype was counted a few times. V gene TRBV12-5 combines with J gene TRBJ2-2; 7 bases align to TRBD2. Unmatched junction bases numbered 14, after V lost 4 bases and J lost 6 bases. The CDR3 runs 17 residues. CDR1 and CDR2 from the germline V gene are LGHNT and FRNRAP. CDR3 amino acids: CASGSSTTSRVSGELFF. The CDR3 DNA sequence: TGTGCTAGTGGTTCCTCCACGACTAGCCGGGTTTCCGGGGAGCTGTTTTTT.